This T cell receptor beta chain was observed in a study of identical twins' blood T cells. The CDR3 extends over 14 amino acids. The V gene lost 4 bases and the J gene lost 7 bases, with 14 bases spanning the gap. The germline gives CDR1 MNHEY, CDR2 SVGEGT. TCRdb analysed the 5' RACE reads with MiXCR anew, one entry per CDR3 protein. In the table there are fewer than 450,000 distinct CDR3 sequences, 28% of which are singletons. The material sequenced was PBMCs. The receptor's source is a woman between 18 and 55 years old in good health. The genes are TRBV6-2 or TRBV6-3 and TRBJ2-1; tentatively, D is TRBD1 or TRBD2 (5 bases each). CDR3 in DNA: TGTGCCAGCAGTTCAGTCTGGGGACGTAATGAGCAGTTCTTC. Encoded protein: CASSSVWGRNEQFF.